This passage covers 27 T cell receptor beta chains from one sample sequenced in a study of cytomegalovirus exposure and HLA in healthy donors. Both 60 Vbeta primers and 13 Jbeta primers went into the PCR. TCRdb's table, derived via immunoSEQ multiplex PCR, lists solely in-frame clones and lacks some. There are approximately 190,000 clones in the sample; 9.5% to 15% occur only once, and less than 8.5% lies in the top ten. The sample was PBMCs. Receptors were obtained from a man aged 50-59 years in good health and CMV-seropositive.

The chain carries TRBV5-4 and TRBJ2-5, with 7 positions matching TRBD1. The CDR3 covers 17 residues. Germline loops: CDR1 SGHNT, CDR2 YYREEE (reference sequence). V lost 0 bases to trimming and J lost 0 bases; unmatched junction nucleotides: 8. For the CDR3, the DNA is TGTGCCAGCAGCTTGGCTAGGGCAGGGGGATACCAAGAGACCCAGTACTTC. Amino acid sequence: CASSLARAGGYQETQYF.

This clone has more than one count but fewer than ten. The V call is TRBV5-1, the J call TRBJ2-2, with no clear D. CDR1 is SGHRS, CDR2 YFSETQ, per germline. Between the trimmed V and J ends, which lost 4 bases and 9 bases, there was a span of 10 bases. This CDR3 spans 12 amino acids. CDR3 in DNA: TGCGCCAGCAGCCCCCCAGGAAGGGAGCTGTTTTTT. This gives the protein CASSPPGRELFF. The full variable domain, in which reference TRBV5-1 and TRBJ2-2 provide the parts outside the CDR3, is KAGVTQTPRYLIKTRGQQVTLSCSPISGHRSVSWYQQTPGQGLQFLFEYFSETQRNKGNFPGRFSGRQFSNSRSEMNVSTLELGDSALYLCASSPPGRELFFGEGSRLTVL.

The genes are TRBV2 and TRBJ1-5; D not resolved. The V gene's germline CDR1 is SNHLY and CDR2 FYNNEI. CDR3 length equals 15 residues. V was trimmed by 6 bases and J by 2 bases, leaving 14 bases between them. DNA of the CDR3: TGTGCCAGCAGCGCCTATGCATTGGGCAATCAGCCCCAGCATTTT. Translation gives CASSAYALGNQPQHF.

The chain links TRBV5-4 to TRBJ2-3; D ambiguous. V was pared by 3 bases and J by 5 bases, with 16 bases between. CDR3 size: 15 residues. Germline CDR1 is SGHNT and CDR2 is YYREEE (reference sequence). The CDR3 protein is CASSSSTARGDTQYF. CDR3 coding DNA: TGTGCCAGCAGCTCGTCTACGGCCCGAGGAGATACGCAGTATTTT.

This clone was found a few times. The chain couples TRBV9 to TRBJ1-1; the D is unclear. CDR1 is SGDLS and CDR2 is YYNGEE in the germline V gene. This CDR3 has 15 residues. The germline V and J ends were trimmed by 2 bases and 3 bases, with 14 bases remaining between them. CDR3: CASSVEGVAYTEAFF. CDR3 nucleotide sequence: TGTGCCAGCAGCGTTGAGGGAGTGGCGTACACTGAAGCTTTCTTT.

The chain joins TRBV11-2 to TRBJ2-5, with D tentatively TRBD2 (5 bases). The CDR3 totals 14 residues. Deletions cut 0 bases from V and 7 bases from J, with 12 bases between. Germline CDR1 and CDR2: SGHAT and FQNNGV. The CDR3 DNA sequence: TGTGCCAGCAGCTTAGATCACCAGCGGAGGACCCAGTACTTC. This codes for CASSLDHQRRTQYF.

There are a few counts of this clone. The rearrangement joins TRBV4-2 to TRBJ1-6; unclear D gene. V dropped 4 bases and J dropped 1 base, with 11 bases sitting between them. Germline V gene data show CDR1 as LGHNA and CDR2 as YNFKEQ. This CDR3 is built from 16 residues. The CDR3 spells CASSREGSSYNSPLHF. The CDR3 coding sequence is TGTGCCAGCAGCCGCGAGGGTAGTTCCTATAATTCACCCCTCCACTTT.

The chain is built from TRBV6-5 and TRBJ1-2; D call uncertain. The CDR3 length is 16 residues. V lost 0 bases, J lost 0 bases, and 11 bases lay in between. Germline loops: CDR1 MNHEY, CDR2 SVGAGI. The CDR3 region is CASSYSPTAANYGYTF. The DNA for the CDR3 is TGTGCCAGCAGTTACTCCCCAACCGCGGCTAACTATGGCTACACCTTC.

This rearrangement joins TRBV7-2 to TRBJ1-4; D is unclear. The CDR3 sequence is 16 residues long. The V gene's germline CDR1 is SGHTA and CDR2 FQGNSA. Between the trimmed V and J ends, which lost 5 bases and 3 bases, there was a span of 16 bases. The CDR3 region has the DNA TGTGCCAGCAGCCCGGCTAGAGTTAGAGCTAATGAAAAACTGTTTTTT. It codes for CASSPARVRANEKLFF.

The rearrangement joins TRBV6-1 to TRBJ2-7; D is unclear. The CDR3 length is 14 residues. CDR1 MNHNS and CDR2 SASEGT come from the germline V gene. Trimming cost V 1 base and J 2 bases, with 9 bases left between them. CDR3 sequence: CASSEEPRAYEQYF. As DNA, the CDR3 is TGTGCCAGCAGTGAAGAGCCTCGGGCCTACGAGCAGTACTTC.

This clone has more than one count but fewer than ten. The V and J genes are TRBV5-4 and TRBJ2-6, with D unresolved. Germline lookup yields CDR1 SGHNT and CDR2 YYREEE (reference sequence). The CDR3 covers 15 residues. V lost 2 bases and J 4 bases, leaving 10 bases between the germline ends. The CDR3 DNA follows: TGTGCCAGCAGCTTAACAGTCCCCGGGGCCAACGTCCTGACTTTC. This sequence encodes CASSLTVPGANVLTF.

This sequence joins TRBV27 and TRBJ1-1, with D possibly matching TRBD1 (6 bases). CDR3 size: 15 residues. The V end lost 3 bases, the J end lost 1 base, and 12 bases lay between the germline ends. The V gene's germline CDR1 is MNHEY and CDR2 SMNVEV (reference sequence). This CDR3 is CASSLNRGGNTEAFF. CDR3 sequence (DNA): TGTGCCAGCAGTTTGAACAGAGGGGGGAACACTGAAGCTTTCTTT.

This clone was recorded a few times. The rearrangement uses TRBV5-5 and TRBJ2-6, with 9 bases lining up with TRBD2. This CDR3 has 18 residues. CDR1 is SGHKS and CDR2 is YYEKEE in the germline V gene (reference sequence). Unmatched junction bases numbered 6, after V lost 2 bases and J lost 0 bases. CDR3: CASSFLAGLPSGANVLTF. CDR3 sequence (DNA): TGTGCCAGCAGCTTCCTAGCGGGGCTACCCTCTGGGGCCAACGTCCTGACTTTC.

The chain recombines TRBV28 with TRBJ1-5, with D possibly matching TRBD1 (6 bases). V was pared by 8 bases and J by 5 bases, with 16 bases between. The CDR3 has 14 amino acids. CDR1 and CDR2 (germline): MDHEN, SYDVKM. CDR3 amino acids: CASRGDRNYQPQHF. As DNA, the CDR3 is TGTGCCAGCCGTGGCGACAGGAACTATCAGCCCCAGCATTTT.

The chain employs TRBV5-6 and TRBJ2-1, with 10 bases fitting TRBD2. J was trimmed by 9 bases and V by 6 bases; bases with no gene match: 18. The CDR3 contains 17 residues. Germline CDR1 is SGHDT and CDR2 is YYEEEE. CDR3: CASTAWGLSLAGVEQFF. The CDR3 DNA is TGTGCCAGCACCGCTTGGGGGTTGTCTCTAGCGGGGGTTGAGCAGTTCTTC.

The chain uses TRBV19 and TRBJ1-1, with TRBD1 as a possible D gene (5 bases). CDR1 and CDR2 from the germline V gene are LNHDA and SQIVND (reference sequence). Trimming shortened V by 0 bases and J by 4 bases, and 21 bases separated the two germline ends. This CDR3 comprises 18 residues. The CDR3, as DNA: TGTGCCAGTAGTATAGATCTAGGTTGGAAGGGGATCAGCACTGAAGCTTTCTTT. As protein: CASSIDLGWKGISTEAFF.

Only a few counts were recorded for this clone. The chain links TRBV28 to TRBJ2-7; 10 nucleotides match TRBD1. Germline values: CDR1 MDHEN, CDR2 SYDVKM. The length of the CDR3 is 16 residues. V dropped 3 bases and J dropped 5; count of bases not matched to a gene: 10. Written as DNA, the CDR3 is TGTGCCAGCAGTTTCGGCGGGACAGGGGTAATCCACGAGCAGTACGTC. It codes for CASSFGGTGVIHEQYV.

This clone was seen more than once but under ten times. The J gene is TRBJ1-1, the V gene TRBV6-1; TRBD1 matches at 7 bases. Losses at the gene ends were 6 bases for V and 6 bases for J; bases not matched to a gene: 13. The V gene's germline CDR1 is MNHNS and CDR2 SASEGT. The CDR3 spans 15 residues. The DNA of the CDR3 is TGTGCCAGCAGCGTGACAGGGTCTTTGAGTGCTGAAGCTTTCTTT. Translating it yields CASSVTGSLSAEAFF.

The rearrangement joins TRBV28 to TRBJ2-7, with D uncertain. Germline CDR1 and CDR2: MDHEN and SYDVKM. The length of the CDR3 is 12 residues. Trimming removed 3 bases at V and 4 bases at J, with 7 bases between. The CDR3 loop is CASSFGFYEQYV. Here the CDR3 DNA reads TGTGCCAGCAGTTTCGGGTTTTACGAGCAGTACGTC.

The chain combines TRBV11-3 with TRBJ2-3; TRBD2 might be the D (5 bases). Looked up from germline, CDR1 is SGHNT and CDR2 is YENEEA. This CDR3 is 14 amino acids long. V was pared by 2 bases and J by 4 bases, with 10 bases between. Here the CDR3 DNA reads TGTGCCAGCAGCTTACTAAGTAGCGCAGATACGCAGTATTTT. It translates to CASSLLSSADTQYF.

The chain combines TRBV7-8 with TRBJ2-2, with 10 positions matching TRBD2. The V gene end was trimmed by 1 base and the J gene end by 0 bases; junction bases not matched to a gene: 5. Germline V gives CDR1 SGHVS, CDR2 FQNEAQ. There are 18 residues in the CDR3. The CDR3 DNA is TGTGCCAGCAGCTTAGTCCTAGCGGGGGCCTCGAACACCGGGGAGCTGTTTTTT. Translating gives CASSLVLAGASNTGELFF.

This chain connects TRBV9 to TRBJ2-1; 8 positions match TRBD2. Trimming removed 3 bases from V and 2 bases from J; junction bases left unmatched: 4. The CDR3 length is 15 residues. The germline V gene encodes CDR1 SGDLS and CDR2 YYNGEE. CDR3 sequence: CASSEGLVPYNEQFF. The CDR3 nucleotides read TGTGCCAGCAGCGAGGGACTAGTCCCCTACAATGAGCAGTTCTTC.

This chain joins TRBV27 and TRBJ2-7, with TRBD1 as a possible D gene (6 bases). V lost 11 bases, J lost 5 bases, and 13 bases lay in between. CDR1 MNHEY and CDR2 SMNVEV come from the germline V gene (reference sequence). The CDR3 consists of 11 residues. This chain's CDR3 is CAAGVGHEQYF. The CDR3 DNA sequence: TGTGCCGCAGGGGTGGGGCACGAGCAGTACTTC.

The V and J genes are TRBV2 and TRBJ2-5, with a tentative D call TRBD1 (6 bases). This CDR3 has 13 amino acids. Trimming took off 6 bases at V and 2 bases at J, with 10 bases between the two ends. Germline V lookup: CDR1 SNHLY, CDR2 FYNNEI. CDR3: CASRRTEQETQYF. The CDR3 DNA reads TGTGCCAGCAGGAGGACAGAACAAGAGACCCAGTACTTC.

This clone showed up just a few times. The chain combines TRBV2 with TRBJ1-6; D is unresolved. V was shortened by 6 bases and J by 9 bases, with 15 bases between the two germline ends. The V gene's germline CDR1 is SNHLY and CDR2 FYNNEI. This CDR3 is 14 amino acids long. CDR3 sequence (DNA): TGTGCCAGCAGCGGTGATATCGGCGGTTCACCCCTCCACTTT. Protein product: CASSGDIGGSPLHF.

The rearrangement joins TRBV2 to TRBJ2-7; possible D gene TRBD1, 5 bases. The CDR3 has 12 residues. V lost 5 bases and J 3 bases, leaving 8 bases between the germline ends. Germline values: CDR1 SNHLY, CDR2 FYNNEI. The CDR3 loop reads CASSRQIYEQYF. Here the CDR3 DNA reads TGTGCCAGCAGTCGACAGATCTACGAGCAGTACTTC.

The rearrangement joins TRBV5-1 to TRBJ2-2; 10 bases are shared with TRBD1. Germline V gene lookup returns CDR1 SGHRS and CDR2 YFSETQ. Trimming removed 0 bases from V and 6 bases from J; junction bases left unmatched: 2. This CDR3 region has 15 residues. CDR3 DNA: TGCGCCAGCAGCTTGGGACAGGGGGCAGCCGGGGAGCTGTTTTTT. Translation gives CASSLGQGAAGELFF.